Listed here are 27 T cell receptor beta chains from one sample, sequenced in a study of beta chain features in type 1 diabetes (dated by TCRdb to 2016 to 2019). Library creation used the immunoSEQ multiplex PCR assay. The entire amount of isolated RNA was reverse transcribed using the High Capacity cDNA Reverse Transcription Kit, so the sequenced TCRB transcripts were expressed ones. Drawn from immuneACCESS, this table holds only the in-frame rearrangements with V and J called that TCRdb kept. Clones are partly lost; checked studies trace under half to an unresolved V gene and leave the rest unexplained. The sample has about 320,000 clones on record, 12% to 15% of them singletons. The biggest ten clones account for roughly 6.7% of the sample. The specimen was central memory CD4+ T cells from blood. These receptors originate from a man between 25 and 39 years old in good health.

This chain joins TRBV6-5 and TRBJ1-5, with TRBD1 matching over 8 bases. Germline CDR1 is MNHEY and CDR2 is SVGAGI. This CDR3 is built from 16 residues. The ends lost 4 bases at V and 4 bases at J; junction bases unmatched: 9. This CDR3 is CASSSSGRGRNQPQHF. CDR3 sequence (DNA): TGTGCCAGCAGTTCCAGCGGCAGGGGGCGAAATCAGCCCCAGCATTTT.

There are a few counts of this clone. CDR3 region: CASRDRVYEQYV. In nucleotides, the CDR3 is TGTGCCAGCAGGGACAGGGTCTACGAGCAGTACGTC. The chain employs TRBV6-1 and TRBJ2-7, with 8 bases matching TRBD1. J gave up 3 bases and V 6 bases, and 1 base lay outside the gene matches. The CDR3 contains 12 residues. The germline gives CDR1 MNHNS, CDR2 SASEGT.

This clone was observed a handful of times. The chain couples TRBV4-3 to TRBJ2-7; D uncertain. The V and J ends lost 0 bases and 7 bases respectively, with 10 bases between them. This CDR3 spans 13 amino acids. Germline lookup yields CDR1 LGHNA and CDR2 YSLEER. CDR3 nucleotides: TGCGCCAGCAGCCAAGATACTGTGGGGGAGCAGTACTTC. This codes for CASSQDTVGEQYF.

The chain uses TRBV11-2 and TRBJ2-7, with D possibly matching TRBD2 (5 bases). Trimming pared 2 bases from V and 4 bases from J, leaving 9 bases between. This CDR3 is 13 amino acids long. The germline V gene encodes CDR1 SGHAT and CDR2 FQNNGV. CDR3 sequence reads: CASSLRPGYEQYF. CDR3 DNA sequence: TGTGCCAGCAGCTTAAGGCCGGGGTACGAGCAGTACTTC. Full variable domain (outside the CDR3, taken from reference TRBV11-2 and TRBJ2-7): EAGVAQSPRYKIIEKRQSVAFWCNPISGHATLYWYQQILGQGPKLLIQFQNNGVVDDSQLPKDRFSAERLKGVDSTLKIQPAKLEDSAVYLCASSLRPGYEQYFGPGTRLTVT.

The chain has TRBV18 and TRBJ1-2; the D is unclear. Germline V lookup: CDR1 KGHSH, CDR2 LQKENI. The CDR3 contains 13 residues. Trimming removed 3 bases at V and 6 bases at J, with 11 bases between. The CDR3 loop is CASSPQRENGYTF. CDR3 in DNA: TGTGCCAGCTCACCGCAGCGGGAAAATGGCTACACCTTC.

About this clone: The same CDR3 arises from other DNA sequences in this sample as well. The V and J genes are TRBV7-9 and TRBJ1-5; 7 bases fit TRBD1. CDR1 and CDR2 (germline): SEHNR, FQNEAQ (reference sequence). The junction had 12 bases not matched to a gene; V was cut back by 5 bases and J by 11 bases. There are 14 residues in the CDR3. The CDR3 here is CASSPDRDLLAQHF. DNA of the CDR3: TGTGCCAGCAGCCCTGACAGGGACCTTTTGGCCCAGCATTTT.

This clone has more than one count but fewer than ten. This could be a read error, since a much larger clone is one nucleotide away. The chain combines TRBV2 with TRBJ2-6; D possibly uses TRBD1 or TRBD2 (5 bases each). The germline V and J ends were trimmed by 6 bases and 0 bases, with 12 bases remaining between them. The CDR3 runs 16 residues. In germline, CDR1 is SNHLY, CDR2 FYNNEI. The CDR3 protein is CASRGDTVSGANVLTF. The CDR3 DNA follows: TGTGCCAGCAGGGGGGATACGGTCTCTGGGGCCAACGTCCTGACTTTC.

This clone was counted a few times. V is TRBV7-2 and J is TRBJ1-5; 9 bases agree with TRBD1. The CDR3 covers 16 residues. The V and J ends lost 2 bases and 5 bases, in that order; junction bases with no gene match: 7. CDR1 is SGHTA and CDR2 is FQGNSA in the germline V gene. As DNA, the CDR3 is TGTGCCAGCAGCTTAAACAGGGGGCTGGTCCATCAGCCCCAGCATTTT. This encodes CASSLNRGLVHQPQHF.

This clone was detected only a few times. The V call is TRBV5-1, the J call TRBJ1-6; tentative D call: TRBD1 (6 bases). Germline V CDR1 and CDR2: SGHRS, YFSETQ. With 4 bases removed from V and 0 bases from J, the gap between germline ends came to 8 bases. The CDR3 runs 15 residues. The CDR3, as DNA: TGCGCCAGCAGCGGACAGAGCTCCTATAATTCACCCCTCCACTTT. This translates into CASSGQSSYNSPLHF.

This chain joins TRBV4-2 and TRBJ2-1; 8 bases are a match to TRBD2. Germline loops: CDR1 LGHNA, CDR2 YNFKEQ. V lost 4 bases to trimming and J lost 2 bases; unmatched junction nucleotides: 1. The CDR3 totals 14 residues. CDR3 region: CASSLAGTYNEQFF. The CDR3 coding sequence is TGTGCCAGCAGCCTAGCGGGAACCTACAATGAGCAGTTCTTC.

There are a few counts of this clone. V is TRBV29-1 and J is TRBJ2-2, with TRBD2 identical over 8 bases. V lost 7 bases and J lost 5; bases outside the gene matches: 0. The CDR3 consists of 11 residues. CDR1 and CDR2 from the germline V gene are SQVTM and ANQGSEA. CDR3 residues: CSGGGTGELFF. In DNA, the CDR3 is TGCAGCGGCGGGGGGACCGGGGAGCTGTTTTTT.

Many counts were recorded for this clone. The rearrangement links TRBV7-9 to TRBJ2-3, with D possibly TRBD1 on 5 matching bases. The CDR3 is 11 residues long. Germline V gives CDR1 SEHNR, CDR2 FQNEAQ (reference sequence). Between the trimmed V and J ends, which lost 8 bases and 4 bases, there was a span of 7 bases. CDR3 bases: TGTGCCAGCCAAGGGGCAGATACGCAGTATTTT. Encoded protein: CASQGADTQYF.

This clone has a count of ten or more. The chain carries TRBV18 and TRBJ1-2; D not resolved. The V end was cut by 4 bases, the J end by 8 bases, with 17 bases between. CDR1 and CDR2 from the germline V gene are KGHSH and LQKENI. CDR3 length equals 14 residues. The chain's CDR3 is CASSQGIGDIGYTF. CDR3 coding DNA: TGTGCCAGCTCACAAGGGATTGGGGATATCGGCTACACCTTC. The whole variable domain, filled in from reference TRBV18 and TRBJ1-2, reads NAGVMQNPRHLVRRRGQEARLRCSPMKGHSHVYWYRQLPEEGLKFMVYLQKENIIDESGMPKERFSAEFPKEGPSILRIQQVVRGDSAAYFCASSQGIGDIGYTFGSGTRLTVV.

The chain recombines TRBV6-1 with TRBJ2-5; D remains ambiguous. Germline V CDR1 and CDR2: MNHNS, SASEGT. V gave up 0 bases and J gave up 2 bases, with 13 bases separating them. The CDR3 runs to 16 residues. The CDR3 sequence: CASSEAVATVQETQYF. The CDR3 region has the DNA TGTGCCAGCAGTGAAGCGGTAGCCACAGTTCAAGAGACCCAGTACTTC.

The sample holds a few counts of this clone. The genes are TRBV19 and TRBJ1-5, with D perhaps matching TRBD1 (5 bases). The germline gives CDR1 LNHDA, CDR2 SQIVND (reference sequence). Trimming pared 2 bases from V and 5 bases from J, leaving 19 bases between. The CDR3 sequence is 17 residues long. DNA of the CDR3: TGTGCCAGTAGTATACGGAGTCAGGGTAGGTCTGATCAGCCCCAGCATTTT. It translates to CASSIRSQGRSDQPQHF.

This clone was counted only a few times. The chain is built from TRBV4-3 and TRBJ1-1, with 8 nucleotides matching TRBD1. The CDR3 has 14 amino acids. With 4 bases clipped from V and 5 bases from J, the junction kept 6 bases outside the gene matches. CDR1 LGHNA and CDR2 YSLEER come from the germline V gene. The CDR3 reads CASSLGQGGTEAFF. CDR3 bases: TGCGCCAGCAGCCTTGGACAGGGCGGAACTGAAGCTTTCTTT.

The chain couples TRBV11-3 to TRBJ2-2; D not certain. Looked up from germline, CDR1 is SGHNT and CDR2 is YENEEA. The CDR3 contains 13 residues. V dropped 5 bases and J dropped 5 bases, with 9 bases sitting between them. The CDR3 region has the DNA TGTGCCAGCAGCCCGTCTATGACCGGGGAGCTGTTTTTT. Protein sequence: CASSPSMTGELFF. The complete variable domain, with remaining parts taken from reference TRBV11-3 and TRBJ2-2, reads EAGVVQSPRYKIIEKKQPVAFWCNPISGHNTLYWYLQNLGQGPELLIRYENEEAVDDSQLPKDRFSAERLKGVDSTLKIQPAELGDSAVYLCASSPSMTGELFFGEGSRLTVL.

The J gene is TRBJ1-6, the V gene TRBV2, with D possibly being TRBD1 (6 bases). The V gene lost 8 bases and the J gene lost 7 bases, with 12 bases spanning the gap. The CDR3 has 13 residues. CDR1 is SNHLY and CDR2 is FYNNEI in the germline V gene. The CDR3 nucleotides are TGTGCCAGCCGGCGACAGGAGAATTCACCCCTCCACTTT. It yields the protein CASRRQENSPLHF.

This sequence joins TRBV5-5 and TRBJ2-5, with D perhaps given as TRBD1 or TRBD2 (5 bases each). V was clipped by 4 bases and J by 2 bases, with 15 bases between them. Germline V gives CDR1 SGHKS, CDR2 YYEKEE (reference sequence). CDR3 length: 15 residues. The CDR3 nucleotides read TGTGCCAGCAGCAGGGACCCGAACAGACAAGAGACCCAGTACTTC. Translated, it gives CASSRDPNRQETQYF.

This rearrangement joins TRBV6-1 to TRBJ1-2; 12 bases line up with TRBD1. CDR1 is MNHNS, CDR2 SASEGT, per germline. The ends lost 2 bases at V and 4 bases at J; junction bases unmatched: 11. The CDR3 is made up of 18 amino acids. The CDR3 coding sequence is TGTGCCAGCAGTGAAATGGATACGGGGACAGGGGGCTCCTATGGCTACACCTTC. Translated, it gives CASSEMDTGTGGSYGYTF.

Only a few counts were recorded for this clone. The V call is TRBV6-6, the J call TRBJ2-3; TRBD2 is a possible D gene (5 bases). V was pared by 2 bases and J by 7 bases, with 13 bases between. Germline V lookup: CDR1 MNHNY, CDR2 SVGAGI (reference sequence). The CDR3 spans 14 residues. CDR3 residues: CASSYGLNQHTQYF. The DNA of the CDR3 is TGTGCCAGCAGTTACGGACTGAACCAACATACGCAGTATTTT.

The genes are TRBV11-3 and TRBJ2-1; D not resolved. Germline CDR1 and CDR2: SGHNT and YENEEA. The CDR3 has 15 residues. V shed 1 base and J shed 11 bases, with 18 bases lying between them. CDR3 sequence: CASSLGFASWNKQFF. DNA of the CDR3: TGTGCCAGCAGCTTAGGGTTTGCTAGTTGGAATAAGCAGTTCTTC. The variable domain in full, with the rest retrieved from reference TRBV11-3 and TRBJ2-1, is EAGVVQSPRYKIIEKKQPVAFWCNPISGHNTLYWYLQNLGQGPELLIRYENEEAVDDSQLPKDRFSAERLKGVDSTLKIQPAELGDSAVYLCASSLGFASWNKQFFGPGTRLTVL.

This clone was observed a few times. The chain links TRBV5-6 to TRBJ2-1; TRBD2 matches at 11 bases. After removal of 1 base from V and 9 bases from J, the junction contained 6 bases not matched to a gene. CDR1 is SGHDT and CDR2 is YYEEEE in the germline V gene. This CDR3 is 15 amino acids long. In DNA form, the CDR3 reads TGTGCCAGCAGCTTGCGTAGCGGGAGGGCCAGTGAGCAGTTCTTC. It is translated as CASSLRSGRASEQFF.

This rearrangement joins TRBV4-2 to TRBJ2-3, with 10 bases identical to TRBD2. The CDR3 runs 17 residues. Trimming removed 4 bases from V and 3 bases from J; junction bases left unmatched: 10. Germline V gives CDR1 LGHNA, CDR2 YNFKEQ. This CDR3 reads CASSPQLAGVPTDTQYF. The CDR3 DNA reads TGTGCCAGCAGCCCCCAGCTAGCGGGAGTGCCGACAGATACGCAGTATTTT.

This clone appeared a single time. The genes are TRBV5-1 and TRBJ1-6; D gene ambiguous. Germline V gene data show CDR1 as SGHRS and CDR2 as YFSETQ. V was clipped by 3 bases and J by 8 bases, with 12 bases between them. The CDR3 consists of 14 residues. As DNA, the CDR3 is TGCGCCAGCAGCTATCTCGGGGAGGATTCACCCCTCCACTTT. Translation gives CASSYLGEDSPLHF.

The chain combines TRBV7-2 with TRBJ2-1; D ambiguous. The V end lost 0 bases, the J end lost 6 bases, and 12 bases lay between the germline ends. The CDR3 spans 15 residues. From germline, CDR1 is SGHTA and CDR2 FQGNSA. The chain's CDR3 is CASSLARRLGNEQFF. The CDR3 region has the DNA TGTGCCAGCAGCTTAGCGAGGCGACTTGGCAATGAGCAGTTCTTC. Full variable domain (outside the CDR3, taken from reference TRBV7-2 and TRBJ2-1): GAGVSQSPSNKVTEKGKDVELRCDPISGHTALYWYRQSLGQGLEFLIYFQGNSAPDKSGLPSDRFSAERTGGSVSTLTIQRTQQEDSAVYLCASSLARRLGNEQFFGPGTRLTVL.

This clone appeared many times. The CDR3: CASSPSSGVGETQYF. The DNA for the CDR3 is TGTGCCAGCAGCCCATCTAGCGGGGTTGGCGAGACCCAGTACTTC. This chain links TRBV5-4 with TRBJ2-5, with 9 bases aligning to TRBD2. J lost 5 bases, V lost 4 bases, and 9 bases had no gene match. The germline CDR1 and CDR2 sequences are SGHNT and YYREEE (reference sequence). The CDR3 loop spans 15 amino acids.